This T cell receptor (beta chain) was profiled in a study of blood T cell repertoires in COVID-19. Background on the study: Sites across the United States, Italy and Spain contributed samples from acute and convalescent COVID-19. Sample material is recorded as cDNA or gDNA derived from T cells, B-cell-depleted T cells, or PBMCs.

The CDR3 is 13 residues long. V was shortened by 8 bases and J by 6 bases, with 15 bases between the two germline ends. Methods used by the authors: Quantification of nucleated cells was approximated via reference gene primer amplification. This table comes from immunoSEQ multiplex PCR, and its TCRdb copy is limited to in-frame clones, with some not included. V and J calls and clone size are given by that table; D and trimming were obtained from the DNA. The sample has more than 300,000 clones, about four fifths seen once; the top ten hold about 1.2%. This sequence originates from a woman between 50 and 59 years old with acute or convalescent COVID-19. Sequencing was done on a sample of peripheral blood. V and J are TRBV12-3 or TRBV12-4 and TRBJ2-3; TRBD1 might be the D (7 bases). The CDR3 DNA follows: TGTGCCAGCCGGGCGACAGGGAGGGATACGCAGTATTTT. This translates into CASRATGRDTQYF.